The 20 T cell receptor delta chains listed next were all sequenced from one sample in a study of gamma delta lymphoproliferative disorders and STAT genes. TCRdb ran CATT on the multiplex PCR reads. This repertoire shows fewer than 300 delta-chain clones, 9% to 10% found once; its top ten account for 95% to 98%. Genomic DNA from isolated PBMCs served as the sequencing template. Sequenced input: blood. The origin of the receptors is a human donor with gamma-delta T-cell large granular lymphocyte leukemia.

This clone has ten or more counts. The protein in TCRdb stems from a much larger clone and differs at residue 4 from this DNA's translation, likely a read error; here the protein is translated from the DNA. The gene calls are TRDV1 and TRDJ1, with 8 bases fitting TRDD3. CDR3 size: 17 residues. Germline CDR1 is TSWWSYY and CDR2 is QGS. The CDR3 loop reads CALEEPPPSLGESKLIF. In DNA, the CDR3 is TGTGCTCTTGAGGAACCCCCTCCTAGTCTGGGGGAGTCGAAACTCATCTTT.

The table lists this clone with a few counts. The chain uses TRDV1 and TRDJ1; 11 bases agree with TRDD3. Germline V gives CDR1 TSWWSYY, CDR2 QGS. Germline trimming cut 0 bases from V and 0 bases from J; bases unmatched to any gene: 27. This CDR3 comprises 25 residues. CDR3: CALGELKINPNTGGYWNPYTDKLIF. Written as DNA, the CDR3 is TGTGCTCTTGGGGAACTAAAAATCAACCCGAATACTGGGGGATATTGGAACCCGTACACCGATAAACTCATCTTT.

Judged by abundance, this clone is hyperexpanded (1% or more). This specimen includes other DNA sequences encoding the same CDR3. The chain's CDR3 is CALGELVGGPFNTDKLIF. The CDR3 DNA reads TGTGCTCTTGGGGAACTGGTAGGGGGGCCCTTCAACACCGATAAACTCATCTTT. The rearrangement links TRDV1 to TRDJ1; D may be TRDD2 or TRDD3 (5 bases each). The CDR3 runs to 18 residues. V was pared by 0 bases and J by 0 bases, with 17 bases between. Germline CDR1 TSWWSYY, CDR2 QGS.

This clone counts as medium-sized. The J gene is TRDJ1, the V gene TRDV1; 10 nucleotides match TRDD3. Germline V CDR1 and CDR2: TSWWSYY, QGS. V lost 3 bases, J lost 0 bases, and 19 bases stayed unmatched. This CDR3 spans 21 amino acids. In DNA, the CDR3 is TGTGCTCTTGGGGAGTGGTTCCCGGGGGATACGCGAAATAGGTACACCGATAAACTCATCTTT. This sequence encodes CALGEWFPGDTRNRYTDKLIF.

This clone has a handful of counts. The chain recombines TRDV2 with TRDJ3; a possible D gene is TRDD3 (6 bases). Germline V CDR1 and CDR2: GEAIGNYY, EKD. Between the trimmed V and J ends, which lost 0 bases and 0 bases, there was a span of 17 bases. This CDR3 spans 20 amino acids. CDR3 sequence (DNA): TGTGCCTGTGACACCTCCGGGGGACACCCTCTCTCCTGGGACACCCGACAGATGTTTTTC. Protein product: CACDTSGGHPLSWDTRQMFF.

By proportion, this clone is medium-sized (0.01 to 0.1%). This chain connects TRDV2 to TRDJ1, with TRDD3 matching over 10 bases. The germline CDR1 and CDR2 sequences are GEAIGNYY and EKD. V dropped 0 bases and J dropped 1; count of bases not matched to a gene: 13. The CDR3 has 19 residues. The CDR3 bases are TGTGCCTGTGACACCGAAGGTTTGGTACTGGGGGATGGCACCGATAAACTCATCTTT. Its translation: CACDTEGLVLGDGTDKLIF.

This clone has more than one count but fewer than ten. The protein held in TCRdb is that of a much larger clone and does not match this DNA's translation at residue 9, likely because of a read error; the protein shown is translated from the DNA. The V and J genes are TRDV1 and TRDJ1; 8 positions match TRDD3. V lost 1 base and J lost 8; bases outside the gene matches: 15. This CDR3 has 17 residues. Germline V gene lookup returns CDR1 TSWWSYY and CDR2 QGS. The CDR3 DNA reads as TGTGCTCTTGGGGAACCCCCTCCTTGTCTGGGGGAGTCGAAACTCATCTTT. Translated, it gives CALGEPPPCLGESKLIF.

Here the CDR3 DNA reads TGTGCCTGTGACACCGTCACTGGGGGATACGGAAAAGGGGCCGATAAACTCATCTTT. Its protein is CACDTVTGGYGKGADKLIF. The V gene remains uncalled, whereas the J gene is TRDJ1; the listed D gene, TRDD3, was not tested against the DNA. The CDR3 consists of 19 residues.

A few counts support this clone. TCRdb's protein, taken from a much larger clone, differs from this DNA's translation at residue 12, likely owing to a read error; the protein displayed comes from the DNA. V gene TRDV1 combines with J gene TRDJ1, with 7 bases fitting TRDD3. Germline CDR1 TSWWSYY, CDR2 QGS. This CDR3 has 17 amino acids. The junction had 16 bases not matched to a gene; V was cut back by 1 base and J by 8 bases. The DNA for the CDR3 is TGTGCTCTTGGGGAACCCCCTCCTAGTCTGGGGGTGTCGAAACTCATCTTT. Amino acids: CALGEPPPSLGVSKLIF.

This clone was observed once. A J gene of TRDJ1 was called, though the V gene was not; TRDD3, the D gene given by the table, was not confirmed from the DNA. The CDR3 has 16 amino acids. CDR3 nucleotides: TGTGCTCTTGGGGAAAGCTACGTCTGGGACACCGATAAACTCATCTTT. Encoded protein: CALGESYVWDTDKLIF.

The V gene went uncalled, while the J gene is TRDJ1; the table's TRDD3 call for D was not verified on the DNA. This CDR3 has 18 residues. The CDR3 reads CACDTVVRGDLNTDKLIF. The CDR3 region has the DNA TGTGCCTGTGACACGGTAGTTAGGGGGGATCTCAACACCGATAAACTCATCTTT.

This clone was detected only a few times. The translation of this DNA and the TCRdb protein of a much larger clone differ at residue 10, probably owing to a read error; the protein shown here is translated from the DNA. The genes are TRDV1 and TRDJ1; 7 bases are a match to TRDD3. Per germline, CDR1 TSWWSYY and CDR2 QGS. The CDR3 is 18 residues long. For the CDR3, the DNA is TGTGCTCTTGGGGAACGGAGGGGGGATGCGTTTGGTGCCGATAAACTTATCTTT. Residues: CALGERRGDAFGADKLIF.

This clone counts as medium-sized. This likely stems from a read error, as it lies one base from a far larger clone. The same CDR3 arises from other DNA sequences in this sample as well. The V call is TRDV1, the J call TRDJ1; either TRDD2 or TRDD3 may fit D (5 bases each). The length of the CDR3 is 18 residues. The V end was cut by 0 bases, the J end by 2 bases, with 19 bases between. The germline V gene encodes CDR1 TSWWSYY and CDR2 QGS. The CDR3 DNA reads TGTGCTCTTGGGGAACTGGTAGGGGGGCCCTTCAATACCGATAAACTCATCTTT. Amino acids: CALGELVGGPFNTDKLIF.

This clone turned up a few times. This chain connects TRDV2 to TRDJ1, with TRDD3 matching 11 bases. The CDR3 loop spans 18 amino acids. V lost 3 bases to trimming and J lost 4 bases; unmatched junction nucleotides: 15. Germline V gene sequence: CDR1 GEAIGNYY, CDR2 EKD. CDR3 DNA: TGTGCCTGTGACCCCCCCCGCCTCCTGGGGGATACTAGCGATAAACTCATCTTT. Translating gives CACDPPRLLGDTSDKLIF.

No V gene was called here, but the J gene is TRDJ1; TRDD3 reflects the table's D call only, with no check against the DNA. The CDR3 is 18 residues long. The CDR3: CACDTVSTGGYSTDKLIF. CDR3 bases: TGTGCCTGTGACACCGTTTCTACTGGGGGATATTCCACCGATAAACTCATCTTT.

This clone occurred a few times. One base away lies a much larger clone, so this may be a sequencing read error. The chain employs TRDV2 and TRDJ1; 10 bases line up with TRDD3. The ends lost 5 bases at V and 1 base at J; junction bases unmatched: 9. The germline CDR1 and CDR2 sequences are GEAIGNYY and EKD. This CDR3 is 16 amino acids long. CDR3 bases: TGTGCCTGTGCGGCCCTGGGGGATATGGGCACCGATAAACTCATCTTT. Translation: CACAALGDMGTDKLIF.

This clone turned up a few times. A far larger clone is one nucleotide away, so this likely arose from a read error. The rearrangement joins TRDV1 to TRDJ1; 9 positions agree with TRDD3. The V and J ends lost 0 bases and 7 bases, in that order; junction bases with no gene match: 6. The CDR3 has 15 residues. Germline V lookup: CDR1 TSWWSYY, CDR2 QGS. As DNA, the CDR3 is TGTGCTCTTGGGGAACTGGGGGATACTAGGGTTAAACTCATCTTT. Residues: CALGELGDTRVKLIF.

This clone was counted between two and nine times. This likely reflects a read error, since a far larger clone is one base away. This specimen includes other DNA sequences encoding the same CDR3. The CDR3 is CALGEPPPSLGESKLIF. The CDR3 nucleotides read TGTGCTCTTGGGGAACCCCCTCCTAGTCTGGGGGAGTCAAAACTCATCTTT. The rearrangement joins TRDV1 to TRDJ1; the match to TRDD3 covers 8 bases. CDR1 and CDR2 from the germline V gene are TSWWSYY and QGS. V dropped 1 base and J dropped 8; count of bases not matched to a gene: 15. CDR3 length: 17 amino acids.

About this clone: A clone one base away is much larger, so this may be a read error. Within the sample, other DNA sequences also encode this same CDR3. J is TRDJ1 and V is TRDV1, with 12 bases fitting TRDD3. Germline V gene lookup returns CDR1 TSWWSYY and CDR2 QGS. The CDR3 has 25 residues. The V and J ends lost 2 bases and 1 base, in that order; junction bases with no gene match: 29. Here the CDR3 reads CALGEGRRWSHPLLGDTFFTDKLIF. The CDR3 coding sequence is TGTGCTCTTGGGGAAGGAAGGAGGTGGTCCCACCCTCTACTGGGGGATACATTTTTCACCGATAAACTCATCTTT.

This clone is judged medium-sized. This likely traces to a read error, being one base from a far larger clone. The V and J genes are TRDV1 and TRDJ1; the D gene is possibly TRDD2 (5 bases). Trimming removed 0 bases at V and 0 bases at J, with 17 bases between. The CDR3 contains 18 residues. Germline CDR1 and CDR2: TSWWSYY and QGS. The CDR3 loop reads CALGELVGRPFNTDKLIF. The CDR3 DNA reads as TGTGCTCTTGGGGAACTGGTAGGGAGGCCCTTCAACACCGATAAACTCATCTTT.